This T cell receptor (beta chain) originates from a study of post-analysis software for immune sequencing data. Looking at the study overall: Several disease courses (relapsing-remitting, secondary progressive and progressive-relapsing) of multiple sclerosis were included.

Findings of the study overall: Five TRBV segments, including TRBV5-6, TRBV5-1 and TRBV20-1, were more frequent in patients than controls. There was significantly lower normalized Chao1 diversity in multiple sclerosis patients than in controls.

The V end lost 6 bases, the J end lost 2 bases, and 11 bases lay between the germline ends. Germline V gene lookup returns CDR1 MNHNS and CDR2 SASEGT. CDR3 length equals 14 residues. In the case of this clonotype: Its cognate antigen is unknown.

Researchers reported that TCR beta cDNA libraries carried unique molecular identifiers. The source material, roughly 0.9 to 11 million T cells, gave rise to roughly 500,000 cDNA molecules. Using its own MiXCR run on the PCR reads, TCRdb lists one record per CDR3 protein. Here the sample spans about 540,000 distinct CDR3 sequences, 34% being singletons. The genes are TRBV6-1 and TRBJ1-5; D possibly corresponds to TRBD1 (5 bases). This clonotype was sampled from a girl between 2 and 17 years old with multiple sclerosis. The sequencing sample was made of blood. CDR3: CASRGDLGNQPQHF. CDR3 bases: TGTGCCAGCAGGGGGGATTTAGGCAATCAGCCCCAGCATTTT.